Shown below are 10 T cell receptor beta chains from a single sample sequenced in a study of response to subunit inactivated influenza vaccine (dated by TCRdb to about 2018). Library method: RT-PCR. The data were produced on an Illumina HiSeq 2500. The public reads were quality trimmed at Q25 with fastp and then assembled into clones with MiXCR by TCRdb, keeping productive beta chains. Each record represents a unique CDR3 protein, reported with the most common genes and DNA among its rows. The sample data list 650,000 to 800,000 distinct CDR3 sequences, and 18% of these were observed just once. The ten most abundant clones make up approximately 10% of the sample. The sequencing here drew on PBMCs from blood, taken roughly 5 days after vaccination. All receptors derive from a man aged 50 to 60 who received an inactivated influenza vaccine. Donor details come from another sample of the same person, matched by shared clones.

This clonotype came up a few times. This chain connects TRBV20-1 to TRBJ1-5; 8 positions agree with TRBD1. Losses at the gene ends were 2 bases for V and 3 bases for J; bases not matched to a gene: 6. This CDR3 contains 15 residues. Germline V gene sequence: CDR1 DFQATT, CDR2 SNEGSKA (reference sequence). CDR3 in DNA: TGCAGTGCTAGACAGGGGGCGCGGGACAATCAGCCCCAGCATTTT. This gives the protein CSARQGARDNQPQHF.

This chain connects TRBV29-1 to TRBJ2-7; 10 bases agree with TRBD2. With 3 bases clipped from V and 5 bases from J, the junction kept 10 bases outside the gene matches. Looked up from germline, CDR1 is SQVTM and CDR2 is ANQGSEA. This CDR3 is built from 15 residues. CDR3 sequence: CSVDGLAGVVHEQYF. The DNA for the CDR3 is TGCAGCGTTGATGGCCTAGCGGGAGTAGTCCACGAGCAGTACTTC.

This clonotype was observed a few times. The V call is TRBV25-1, the J call TRBJ2-5, with D perhaps matching TRBD1 (5 bases). Per the germline V gene, CDR1 is MGHDK and CDR2 is SYGVNS. CDR3 length: 17 residues. With 1 base removed from V and 2 bases from J, the gap between germline ends came to 17 bases. The CDR3 DNA reads TGTGCCAGCAGTGAATCAGTCCACAGGCGCACACAAGAGACCCAGTACTTC. This gives the protein CASSESVHRRTQETQYF.

This clonotype was picked up one time. The rearrangement joins TRBV4-2 to TRBJ2-7; 7 bases agree with TRBD2. The CDR3 runs 16 residues. Unmatched junction bases numbered 11, after V lost 0 bases and J lost 6 bases. Germline loops: CDR1 LGHNA, CDR2 YNFKEQ. The CDR3 is CASSQDRGRGEVEQYF. In DNA form, the CDR3 reads TGTGCCAGCAGCCAAGACCGCGGGAGAGGAGAGGTCGAGCAGTACTTC.

This clonotype has only a few counts. V usage is TRBV15 and J usage is TRBJ2-3; 12 nucleotides agree with TRBD2. Germline V gene data show CDR1 as LNHNV and CDR2 as YYDKDF (reference sequence). The CDR3 is 17 amino acids. J lost 4 bases, V lost 3 bases, and 8 bases had no gene match. CDR3 sequence (DNA): TGTGCCACCAGCAGGACTAGCGGGAGTGTTGTTTCAGATACGCAGTATTTT. It is translated as CATSRTSGSVVSDTQYF.

This clonotype was picked up many times. The chain uses TRBV7-2 and TRBJ1-2, with D perhaps matching TRBD1 (6 bases). The germline V gene encodes CDR1 SGHTA and CDR2 FQGNSA. The germline V and J ends were trimmed by 2 bases and 2 bases, with 12 bases remaining between them. This CDR3 contains 15 residues. CDR3 loop: CASSLNTGQNYGYTF. In nucleotides, the CDR3 is TGTGCCAGCAGCTTAAACACAGGGCAAAACTATGGCTACACCTTC.

Ten or more counts support this clonotype. The rearrangement joins TRBV20-1 to TRBJ1-4; D unclear. From germline, CDR1 is DFQATT and CDR2 SNEGSKA (reference sequence). Trimming removed 4 bases at V and 5 bases at J, with 11 bases between. The CDR3 runs 13 residues. The CDR3 coding sequence is TGCAGTGCTACACCCGACTTGAATGAAAAACTGTTTTTT. Amino acids: CSATPDLNEKLFF.

This clonotype has more than one count but fewer than ten. CDR3 sequence: CASSHLSGNTYNEQFF. The CDR3 bases are TGTGCCAGCAGCCATCTTAGCGGAAACACCTACAATGAGCAGTTCTTC. This chain links TRBV3-1 with TRBJ2-1; weak D call: TRBD2 (6 bases). The V gene lost 3 bases and the J gene lost 2 bases, with 14 bases spanning the gap. Germline lookup yields CDR1 LGHDT and CDR2 YNNKEL (reference sequence). There are 16 residues in the CDR3.

The gene calls are TRBV5-1 and TRBJ2-1, with 8 bases fitting TRBD1. Looked up from germline, CDR1 is SGHRS and CDR2 is YFSETQ. V lost 4 bases, J lost 7 bases, and 10 bases stayed unmatched. The CDR3 has 15 amino acids. The CDR3 spells CASSLELQGVNEQFF. Written as DNA, the CDR3 is TGCGCCAGCAGCCTCGAATTACAGGGGGTTAATGAGCAGTTCTTC.

In its sample, this clonotype was seen a few times. The V gene is TRBV4-3, the J gene TRBJ2-3; 9 positions agree with TRBD2. Germline V lookup: CDR1 LGHNA, CDR2 YSLEER. CDR3 size: 18 residues. V shed 0 bases, J shed 2 bases, and the junction held 9 bases outside the gene matches. CDR3 residues: CASSQDRWLAGTTDTQYF. The CDR3 nucleotides are TGCGCCAGCAGCCAAGATAGGTGGCTAGCGGGGACCACAGATACGCAGTATTTT.